A selection of T cell receptor beta chains follows, all from one sample in a study of T cells in Graves' hyperthyroidism and ophthalmopathy. One entry per CDR3 protein, called by TCRdb with MiXCR from the multiplex PCR reads. The sample carries about 610,000 distinct CDR3 sequences, about 16% recorded once. Sequences were obtained from blood. These TCRs come from a woman aged 40 to 50 with Graves' ophthalmopathy. Both conserved end residues are part of each CDR3. The order of the fields is J gene, D gene, V gene, CDR3 protein. D genes are given only for firm matches.

TRBJ1-6 | - | TRBV11-2 | CASSQELGRNRFHSPLHF
TRBJ2-5 | - | TRBV20-1 | CSAPPGGSSQETQYF
TRBJ2-7 | - | TRBV20-1 | CSRGAGYEQYF
TRBJ1-5 | - | TRBV29-1 | CSVSSSNQPQHF
TRBJ1-4 | TRBD1 | TRBV6-1 | CASTSRDRTTNEKLFF
TRBJ1-1 | - | TRBV12-3/TRBV12-4 | CASSRRLDTEAFF
TRBJ2-5 | - | TRBV20-1 | CSARDPQRGAETQYF
TRBJ2-2 | - | TRBV10-3 | CAIRGSNTGELFF
TRBJ1-1 | TRBD1 | TRBV3-1 | CASSQRQGKNTEAFF
TRBJ2-1 | TRBD1 | TRBV29-1 | CSASGDRASYNEQFF
TRBJ2-7 | TRBD2 | TRBV10-1 | CASSESTAGGLPYEQYF
TRBJ2-2 | - | TRBV28 | CAGGAVGELFF
TRBJ2-1 | TRBD1 | TRBV15 | CATSRYGTGGYNEQFF
TRBJ2-2 | TRBD2 | TRBV5-5 | CASSPELAGMNTGELFF
TRBJ2-1 | TRBD2 | TRBV5-1 | CASSLTGTTGNEQFF
TRBJ2-1 | TRBD2 | TRBV7-3 | CASSLQAGVSYNEQFF
TRBJ1-1 | TRBD1 | TRBV11-1 | CASRGTVTEAFF
TRBJ1-3 | - | TRBV6-1 | CASSPGTSFLSGNTIYF
TRBJ1-2 | TRBD1 | TRBV5-4 | CASSLSGTGLGYTF
TRBJ2-3 | - | TRBV7-9 | CASSLTTLSTDTQYF
TRBJ2-7 | TRBD2 | TRBV2 | CATRGTSDSYEQYF
TRBJ2-1 | TRBD2 | TRBV3-1 | CASSQPRGVYNEQFF
TRBJ2-2 | TRBD1 | TRBV12-3/TRBV12-4 | CASSNRDRNTGELFF
TRBJ2-1 | - | TRBV7-2 | CASSPDWNYNEQFF
TRBJ2-7 | TRBD2 | TRBV11-2 | CASSLAGLADAYEQYF
TRBJ1-5 | - | TRBV2 | CASSPGYISNQPQHF
TRBJ2-1 | TRBD2 | TRBV18 | CASSPTLAGAGDNEQFF
TRBJ2-6 | TRBD1 | TRBV12-3/TRBV12-4 | CASSLAGGTSGANVLTF
TRBJ1-1 | TRBD1 | TRBV27 | CASRPKRTGGTEAFF
TRBJ2-6 | - | TRBV6-1 | CASRAGDSGANVLTF
TRBJ2-1 | TRBD2 | TRBV7-2 | CASSSRLAQNEQFF
TRBJ2-3 | - | TRBV11-3 | CASSSRRADTQYF
TRBJ2-2 | - | TRBV5-6 | CASGLGESTGELFF